This is a list of T cell receptor beta chains from one sample in a study of breast tumors, draining lymph nodes, adjacent tissues. TCRdb recomputed calls from the multiplex PCR reads with MiXCR, one row per CDR3 protein. The sample holds about 300,000 distinct CDR3 sequences, over 30% seen once. The specimen was axillary lymph node tissue. The receptors come from a female donor with breast cancer. Some clones in this sample may be carry-over from other donors' samples. CDR3s include the opening cysteine and the closing phenylalanine or tryptophan. D genes are given only for firm matches. A row's size may be missing; if present it is once, few, many or a size class.

D | J | size | V | CDR3 | DNA
TRBD2 | TRBJ2-4 | - | TRBV7-9 | CASSILSGAKNIQHF | TGTGCCAGCAGCATTCTTAGCGGGGCCAAAAACATTCAGCACTTC
TRBD2 | TRBJ2-1 | many | TRBV20-1 | CSARPGTSAHNEQFF | TGCAGTGCTAGACCTGGGACTAGCGCCCACAATGAGCAGTTCTTC
TRBD2 | TRBJ2-2 | many | TRBV7-3 | CASSLKGLAGVGTGELFF | TGTGCCAGCAGCTTAAAGGGTCTAGCGGGAGTCGGCACCGGGGAGCTGTTTTTT
TRBD1 | TRBJ2-6 | - | TRBV18 | CASSPGQGPSGANVLTF | TGTGCCAGCTCACCAGGACAGGGGCCTTCCGGGGCCAACGTCCTGACTTTC
- | TRBJ2-6 | many | TRBV7-3 | CASSLIGASSGANVLTF | TGTGCCAGCAGCTTAATTGGGGCATCCTCTGGGGCCAACGTCCTGACTTTC
TRBD1 | TRBJ1-6 | - | TRBV11-2 | CASSLVRDSF | TGTGCCAGCAGCTTAGTTCGGGACAGCTTT
- | TRBJ1-5 | many | TRBV12-3/TRBV12-4 | CASSLGVNQPQHF | TGTGCCAGCAGTTTAGGTGTGAATCAGCCCCAGCATTTT
- | TRBJ1-5 | few | TRBV7-9 | CASSLAFDQPQHF | TGTGCCAGCAGCTTGGCGTTCGATCAGCCCCAGCATTTT
- | TRBJ1-5 | - | TRBV10-2 | CASRGGEGEQPQHF | TGCGCCAGCAGAGGAGGGGAGGGAGAGCAGCCCCAGCATTTT
- | TRBJ1-6 | - | TRBV10-2 | CASADSPLHF | TGCGCCAGCGCTGACTCTCCCCTCCACTTT
- | TRBJ1-2 | - | TRBV20-1 | CSALRARFGYTF | TGCAGTGCTCTCCGGGCGAGATTTGGCTACACCTTC
- | TRBJ2-2 | many | TRBV20-1 | CSAKGTLTGELFF | TGCAGTGCTAAGGGGACTCTCACCGGGGAGCTGTTTTTT
- | TRBJ1-2 | many | TRBV29-1 | CSVGGGRHGYTF | TGCAGCGTTGGAGGAGGGAGGCATGGCTACACCTTC
TRBD1 | TRBJ2-1 | once | TRBV25-1 | CASRGTEGQGYNEQFF | TGTGCCAGCAGGGGGACAGAGGGACAGGGCTACAATGAGCAGTTCTTC
TRBD2 | TRBJ2-1 | many | TRBV20-1 | CSAMGLANNEQFF | TGCAGTGCTATGGGACTAGCGAACAATGAGCAGTTCTTC
TRBD1 | TRBJ1-4 | many | TRBV6-6 | CASSYQDRVNEKLFF | TGTGCCAGCAGTTACCAGGACAGGGTTAATGAAAAACTGTTTTTT
TRBD1 | TRBJ1-2 | many | TRBV11-2 | CASSLSGQGVYGYTF | TGTGCCAGCAGCTTATCAGGACAGGGAGTCTATGGCTACACCTTC
- | TRBJ1-1 | - | TRBV12-3/TRBV12-4 | CASSFSGAAEAFF | TGTGCCAGCAGTTTTTCAGGGGCCGCTGAAGCTTTCTTT
- | TRBJ2-7 | many | TRBV2 | CASRRVNYEQYF | TGTGCCAGCAGGAGGGTAAACTACGAGCAGTACTTC
- | TRBJ2-7 | many | TRBV4-2 | CASSHGGEQYF | TGTGCCAGCAGCCATGGCGGCGAGCAGTACTTC
- | TRBJ2-5 | many | TRBV4-2 | CASSQEFQPGWAQYF | TGTGCCAGCAGCCAAGAGTTTCAGCCGGGGTGGGCCCAGTACTTC
TRBD1 | TRBJ2-7 | many | TRBV10-3 | CAIRRDSTGYEQYF | TGTGCCATCAGGAGGGACAGTACTGGCTACGAGCAGTACTTC
- | TRBJ2-1 | - | TRBV5-4 | CASTGAMSHNEQFF | TGTGCCAGCACCGGGGCCATGTCCCACAATGAGCAGTTCTTC
TRBD1 | TRBJ2-3 | many | TRBV11-3 | CASSPPDRSSTDTQYF | TGTGCCAGCAGCCCCCCGGACAGGTCTAGCACAGATACGCAGTATTTT
- | TRBJ2-1 | many | TRBV7-3 | CASSPFCNAGGPKTSYNEQFF | TGTGCCAGCAGCCCCTTCTGCAACGCTGGGGGGCCCAAAACGTCATACAATGAGCAGTTCTTC
- | TRBJ2-7 | - | TRBV30 | CAWSPTGWGSYEQYF | TGTGCCTGGAGTCCTACAGGGTGGGGTTCCTACGAGCAGTACTTC
- | TRBJ2-3 | many | TRBV19 | CASTPDRAGTDTQYF | TGTGCCAGTACCCCCGACAGGGCGGGGACAGATACGCAGTATTTT
- | TRBJ2-4 | few | TRBV20-1 | CSARDLYLAKNIQYF | TGCAGTGCTAGAGATCTCTACCTAGCCAAAAACATTCAGTACTTC
TRBD2 | TRBJ2-3 | many | TRBV20-1 | CSARSLAGESTDTQYF | TGCAGTGCTAGATCACTAGCGGGAGAAAGCACAGATACGCAGTATTTT